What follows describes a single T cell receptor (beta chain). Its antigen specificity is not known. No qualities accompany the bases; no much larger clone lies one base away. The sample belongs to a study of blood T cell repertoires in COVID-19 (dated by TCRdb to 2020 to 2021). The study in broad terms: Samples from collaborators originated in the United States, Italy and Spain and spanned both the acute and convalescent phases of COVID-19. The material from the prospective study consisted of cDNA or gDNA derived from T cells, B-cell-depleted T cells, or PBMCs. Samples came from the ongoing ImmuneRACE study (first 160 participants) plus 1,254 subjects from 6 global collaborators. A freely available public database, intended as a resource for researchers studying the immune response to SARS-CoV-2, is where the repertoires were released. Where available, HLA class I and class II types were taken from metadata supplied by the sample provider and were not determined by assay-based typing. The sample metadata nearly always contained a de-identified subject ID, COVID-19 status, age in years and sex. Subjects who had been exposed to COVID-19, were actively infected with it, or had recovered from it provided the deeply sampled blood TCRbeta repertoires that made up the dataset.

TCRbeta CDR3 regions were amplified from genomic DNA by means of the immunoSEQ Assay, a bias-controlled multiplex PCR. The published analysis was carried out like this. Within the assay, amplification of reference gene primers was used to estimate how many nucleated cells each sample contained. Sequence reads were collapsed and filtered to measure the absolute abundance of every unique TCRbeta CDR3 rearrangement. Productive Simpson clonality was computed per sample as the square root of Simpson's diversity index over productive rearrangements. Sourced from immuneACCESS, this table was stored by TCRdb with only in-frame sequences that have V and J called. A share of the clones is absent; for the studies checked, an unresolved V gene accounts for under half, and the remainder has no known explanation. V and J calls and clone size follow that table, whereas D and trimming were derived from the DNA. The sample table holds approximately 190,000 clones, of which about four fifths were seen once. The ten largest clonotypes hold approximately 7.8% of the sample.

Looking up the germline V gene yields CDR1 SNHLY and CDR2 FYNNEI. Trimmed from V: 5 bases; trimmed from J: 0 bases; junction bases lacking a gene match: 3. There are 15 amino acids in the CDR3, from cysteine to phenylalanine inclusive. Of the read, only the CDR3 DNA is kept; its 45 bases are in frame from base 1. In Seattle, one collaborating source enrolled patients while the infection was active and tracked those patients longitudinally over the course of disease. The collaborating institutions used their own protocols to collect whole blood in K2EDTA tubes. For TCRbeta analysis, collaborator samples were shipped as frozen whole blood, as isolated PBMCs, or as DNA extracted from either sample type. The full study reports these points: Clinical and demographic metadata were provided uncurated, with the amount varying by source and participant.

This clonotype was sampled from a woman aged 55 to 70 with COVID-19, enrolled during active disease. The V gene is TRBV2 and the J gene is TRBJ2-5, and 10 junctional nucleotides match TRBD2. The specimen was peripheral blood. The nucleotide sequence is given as TGTGCCAGCAGTAGCCTAGCGGGGGACCAAGAGACCCAGTACTTC. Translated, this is CASSSLAGDQETQYF.